This T cell receptor (beta chain) was captured by sequencing in a study of T cells expressing NK-cell markers. As for the study in general: There were seven HCMV-seropositive donors and one seronegative donor among the eight sequenced.

With regard to this clonotype: Antigen specificity is unknown.

TCRdb re-called the 5' RACE reads and catalogs CDR3 proteins one per entry, DNA excluded. The listing records roughly 350,000 distinct CDR3 sequences. The study, taken as a whole, reports: Topping the CD3+CD56-NKG2C+ fraction as well were these clonotypes, in a few donors. Uncertainty persisted over the HCMV specificity of expanded NKG2C+ T cell clones.

There are 16 residues in the CDR3. Germline CDR1 is SGHRS and CDR2 is YFSETQ. The TCR comes from a man between 18 and 69 years old in good health. The specimen sequenced was blood T cells: a sorted CD56 or NKG2C T cell subset, CD4+ or CD8+ T cells, or bulk PBMC T cells (not recorded which). This rearrangement joins TRBV5-1 to TRBJ2-1; the D call from TCRdb, TRBD2, cannot be confirmed without DNA. The CDR3 region is CASSWRRGATYNEQFF.